This entry concerns a single TCR beta chain. This sample was included in a study of Ad26.COV2.S vaccination and SARS-CoV-2 variants. Study at large: A participant enrolled in the COV1001 Ad26.COV2.S trial arm provided the sample. Recipients of Ad26.COV2.S got it intramuscularly, once or twice 56 days apart.

Sequenced by immunoSEQ multiplex PCR; TCRdb stores in-frame clones only, minus some. Altogether about 680,000 clones are present, 89% being singletons, with the ten largest covering about 1.5%. Treatment noted: 19 received Ad26.COV2.S at low or high dose, single or two shots; 5 received placebo; per-sample allocation not given. Each sample was drawn 63 days after the first injection (of vaccine or placebo). The study used a vaccine consisting of an Ad26 vector that expressed Wuhan-strain SARS-CoV-2 spike. The CDR3 has 16 residues. J gave up 5 bases and V 3 bases, and 11 bases lay outside the gene matches. The germline CDR1 and CDR2 sequences are SGHNT and YYREEE (reference sequence).

Here the sequenced sample was peripheral blood, taken in a trial of Ad26.COV2.S vaccine versus placebo. The TCR comes from a person between 18 and 65 years old who received the Ad26.COV2.S COVID-19 vaccine or a placebo. This sequence joins TRBV5-4 and TRBJ2-5; 9 bases are a match to TRBD1. For the CDR3, the DNA is TGTGCCAGCAGCTCCTGGGACAGGGTGACGGGGGAGACCCAGTACTTC. This translates into CASSSWDRVTGETQYF.